One sample yielded the 20 T cell receptor beta chains listed below, sequenced in a study of T cells in narcolepsy. The method was immunoSEQ multiplex PCR; TCRdb's version includes in-frame clones alone and lacks a portion of them. The sample shows fewer than 40,000 clones, roughly 77% of them seen only once. The material sequenced was memory (CD45RA-) CD4+ T cells from blood. Every receptor here comes from a human donor in good health.

The J gene is TRBJ2-7, the V gene TRBV19, with TRBD1 matching 11 bases. V gave up 6 bases and J gave up 6 bases; unmatched junction bases: 7. The CDR3 extends over 14 amino acids. Germline V gene data show CDR1 as LNHDA and CDR2 as SQIVND (reference sequence). As DNA, the CDR3 is TGTGCCAGTAGGATTGGACAGGGGGCTTCCGAGCAGTACTTC. Its protein product is CASRIGQGASEQYF.

The V call is TRBV6-5, the J call TRBJ2-4, with a possible D match to TRBD1 (5 bases). With 5 bases removed from V and 7 bases from J, the gap between germline ends came to 12 bases. CDR3 size: 13 residues. CDR1 MNHEY and CDR2 SVGAGI come from the germline V gene. Here the CDR3 DNA reads TGTGCCAGCAGTGATTCCAGGGTCAACATTCAGTACTTC. This sequence encodes CASSDSRVNIQYF.

This chain uses TRBV7-6 with TRBJ2-3; D remains unclear. Trimming pared 1 base from V and 1 base from J, leaving 6 bases between. The CDR3 has 14 amino acids. Germline V CDR1 and CDR2: SGHVS, FNYEAQ. CDR3 sequence: CASSLGERTDTQYF. DNA for the CDR3: TGTGCCAGCAGCTTAGGGGAACGCACAGATACGCAGTATTTT.

This clone appeared a few times. V usage is TRBV6-1 and J usage is TRBJ1-2; no reliable D call. Germline CDR1 and CDR2: MNHNS and SASEGT. The V gene lost 3 bases and the J gene lost 5 bases, with 10 bases spanning the gap. The length of the CDR3 is 13 residues. Here the CDR3 DNA reads TGTGCCAGCAGTGAGTCGCAAGGTTATGGCTACACCTTC. This sequence encodes CASSESQGYGYTF.

The chain recombines TRBV6-5 with TRBJ2-7; no definite D call. The CDR3 contains 11 residues. V lost 5 bases to trimming and J lost 13 bases, with 15 bases between them. CDR1 and CDR2 (germline): MNHEY, SVGAGI. The CDR3 reads CASSGAYGLYF. The DNA of the CDR3 is TGTGCCAGCAGTGGCGCTTACGGGCTTTACTTC.

The rearrangement links TRBV27 to TRBJ2-7; D is perhaps TRBD2 (6 bases). The CDR3 runs to 13 residues. Trimming shortened V by 3 bases and J by 7 bases, and 13 bases separated the two germline ends. Per germline, CDR1 MNHEY and CDR2 SMNVEV (reference sequence). The CDR3 region is CASSLQVAGEQYF. Here the CDR3 DNA reads TGTGCCAGCAGTTTGCAGGTCGCGGGGGAGCAGTACTTC.

This clone has a single count. This chain joins TRBV10-3 and TRBJ2-3, with D possibly matching TRBD2 (5 bases). The V end lost 3 bases, the J end lost 0 bases, and 13 bases lay between the germline ends. CDR1 and CDR2 from the germline V gene are ENHRY and SYGVKD. This CDR3 contains 16 residues. CDR3 sequence: CAISDVGRASTDTQYF. The CDR3 region has the DNA TGTGCCATCAGTGACGTAGGGCGGGCGAGCACAGATACGCAGTATTTT.

The chain combines TRBV10-2 with TRBJ2-2; 8 bases fit TRBD2. V lost 8 bases and J lost 2; bases outside the gene matches: 10. CDR1 and CDR2 (germline): WSHSY, SAAADI. This CDR3 spans 16 amino acids. CDR3 nucleotide sequence: TGCGCCAGCCGACCGGGAGCGGGAGCTAACACCGGGGAGCTGTTTTTT. It specifies CASRPGAGANTGELFF.

This chain links TRBV7-8 with TRBJ1-4; D is uncertain. Germline-derived CDR1 and CDR2 are SGHVS and FQNEAQ. The CDR3 has 12 residues. V was cut by 3 bases and J by 5 bases, with 4 bases left in between. The CDR3 sequence is CASSLGNEKLFF. For the CDR3, the DNA is TGTGCCAGCAGCTTGGGGAATGAAAAACTGTTTTTT.

This sequence joins TRBV29-1 and TRBJ2-7; 9 nucleotides line up with TRBD1. There are 12 residues in the CDR3. Looked up from germline, CDR1 is SQVTM and CDR2 is ANQGSEA. The ends lost 5 bases at V and 5 bases at J; junction bases unmatched: 4. The CDR3 nucleotides read TGCAGCGTTATACAGGGGGCGAACGAGCAGTACTTC. This gives the protein CSVIQGANEQYF.

The chain combines TRBV7-2 with TRBJ2-2, with D possibly matching TRBD2 (5 bases). V was clipped by 1 base and J by 4 bases, with 10 bases between them. Germline CDR1 SGHTA, CDR2 FQGNSA. The CDR3 has 15 residues. CDR3 in amino acids: CASSLGGSRTGELFF. In DNA, the CDR3 is TGTGCCAGCAGCTTAGGCGGGTCGCGCACCGGGGAGCTGTTTTTT. Full variable domain (missing parts from reference TRBV7-2 and TRBJ2-2): GAGVSQSPSNKVTEKGKDVELRCDPISGHTALYWYRQSLGQGLEFLIYFQGNSAPDKSGLPSDRFSAERTGGSVSTLTIQRTQQEDSAVYLCASSLGGSRTGELFFGEGSRLTVL.

This chain connects TRBV7-2 to TRBJ2-3; TRBD1 might be the D (6 bases). From germline, CDR1 is SGHTA and CDR2 FQGNSA. Trimming shortened V by 5 bases and J by 2 bases, and 14 bases separated the two germline ends. This CDR3 region has 15 residues. The CDR3 DNA is TGTGCCAGCAGCCGGATGGGGGCCCTCACAGATACGCAGTATTTT. It specifies CASSRMGALTDTQYF.

The chain recombines TRBV7-3 with TRBJ2-7; D perhaps matches TRBD2 (5 bases). Germline CDR1 and CDR2: SGHTA and FQGTGA. The CDR3 has 14 residues. V lost 3 bases, J lost 5 bases, and 14 bases lay in between. The CDR3 coding sequence is TGTGCCAGCAGCTTCTCCCCCGGGAACCACGAGCAGTACTTC. It codes for CASSFSPGNHEQYF. The full variable domain, in which reference TRBV7-3 and TRBJ2-7 provide the parts outside the CDR3, is GAGVSQTPSNKVTEKGKYVELRCDPISGHTALYWYRQSLGQGPEFLIYFQGTGAADDSGLPNDRFFAVRPEGSVSTLKIQRTERGDSAVYLCASSFSPGNHEQYFGPGTRLTVT.

CDR3 sequence: CSGRQGDGYGYTF. The CDR3 nucleotides read TGCAGCGGCCGACAGGGCGACGGCTATGGCTACACCTTC. The V call is TRBV29-1, the J call TRBJ1-2; 7 bases are a match to TRBD1. Germline trimming cut 7 bases from V and 4 bases from J; bases unmatched to any gene: 9. Per the germline V gene, CDR1 is SQVTM and CDR2 is ANQGSEA. The CDR3 has 13 amino acids.

This clone has just a few counts. The CDR3 here is CATRRGGGYNEQFF. The CDR3, as DNA: TGTGCCACCCGGCGGGGCGGGGGTTACAATGAGCAGTTCTTC. This chain connects TRBV11-1 to TRBJ2-1; TRBD2 matches 7 bases. V lost 10 bases to trimming and J lost 4 bases; unmatched junction nucleotides: 10. This CDR3 comprises 14 residues. Germline assignment: CDR1 SGHAT and CDR2 FQDESV (reference sequence).

The chain joins TRBV30 to TRBJ2-7, with a weak D call TRBD1 (5 bases). Trimming stripped 5 bases from V and 3 bases from J, with 8 bases between. CDR3 size: 11 residues. Germline CDR1 reads GTSNPN; CDR2 reads SVGIG (reference sequence). CDR3 in amino acids: CAWSTGYEQYF. CDR3 bases: TGTGCCTGGTCCACAGGCTACGAGCAGTACTTC.

The chain carries TRBV19 and TRBJ1-5; TRBD1 aligns across 10 bases. This CDR3 has 16 residues. V trimming: 4 bases; J trimming: 2 bases; junction bases outside the gene matches: 5. Germline CDR1 LNHDA, CDR2 SQIVND (reference sequence). This chain's CDR3 is CASSTTGGSGNQPQHF. Here the CDR3 DNA reads TGTGCCAGTAGTACGACAGGGGGCAGTGGCAATCAGCCCCAGCATTTT.

The chain recombines TRBV18 with TRBJ2-3; weak D call: TRBD1 (6 bases). Germline V CDR1 and CDR2: KGHSH, LQKENI. The ends were cut back, 5 bases at V and 3 bases at J, with 15 bases in the middle. This CDR3 has 15 residues. The CDR3 spells CASSSGGQGTDTQYF. As DNA, the CDR3 is TGTGCCAGCTCATCGGGCGGGCAGGGGACAGATACGCAGTATTTT.

The chain uses TRBV6-4 and TRBJ2-1; 8 bases are shared with TRBD1. Trimming at V came to 7 bases and at J to 8 bases, leaving 4 bases not matched to a gene. The CDR3 spans 12 residues. Per the germline V gene, CDR1 is MRHNA and CDR2 is SNTAGT. CDR3 bases: TGTGCCAGCAACGGACAGGGCCATGAGCAGTTCTTC. It translates to CASNGQGHEQFF.

The chain links TRBV6-1 to TRBJ1-3, with 7 positions matching TRBD1. Germline loops: CDR1 MNHNS, CDR2 SASEGT. The trim removed 3 bases at V and 4 bases at J, leaving 3 bases unmatched. The CDR3 consists of 14 residues. DNA for the CDR3: TGTGCCAGCAGTGATACAGGGGAAGGAAACACCATATATTTT. Translation gives CASSDTGEGNTIYF.